The T cell receptor (beta chain) described here comes from a study of blood T cell repertoires in COVID-19. Study context: The samples span acute and convalescent COVID-19 from the United States, Italy and Spain.

As processed by the authors: Amplified reference gene primers provided the basis for estimating nucleated cell counts. Sequenced by immunoSEQ multiplex PCR; TCRdb stores in-frame clones only, minus some. That table furnishes V, J and clone size, whereas the DNA furnished D and trimming. The sample contains about 330,000 clones, 85% to 90% of which appear only once. Material for sequencing was PBMCs or T cells enriched from blood (not recorded which). The source of this sequence is a woman under 30 who had recovered from COVID-19.

Here the CDR3 reads CASSQGGQGPLVYGYTF. The DNA for the CDR3 is TGCGCCAGCAGCCAGGGGGGACAGGGGCCTCTTGTCTATGGCTACACCTTC. The V call is TRBV5-1, the J call TRBJ1-2, with 10 positions matching TRBD1. The V gene's germline CDR1 is SGHRS and CDR2 YFSETQ. V trimming: 4 bases; J trimming: 4 bases; junction bases outside the gene matches: 13. The CDR3 spans 17 residues. Based on the CDR3 plus reference TRBV5-1 and TRBJ1-2, the full variable domain is KAGVTQTPRYLIKTRGQQVTLSCSPISGHRSVSWYQQTPGQGLQFLFEYFSETQRNKGNFPGRFSGRQFSNSRSEMNVSTLELGDSALYLCASSQGGQGPLVYGYTFGSGTRLTVV.